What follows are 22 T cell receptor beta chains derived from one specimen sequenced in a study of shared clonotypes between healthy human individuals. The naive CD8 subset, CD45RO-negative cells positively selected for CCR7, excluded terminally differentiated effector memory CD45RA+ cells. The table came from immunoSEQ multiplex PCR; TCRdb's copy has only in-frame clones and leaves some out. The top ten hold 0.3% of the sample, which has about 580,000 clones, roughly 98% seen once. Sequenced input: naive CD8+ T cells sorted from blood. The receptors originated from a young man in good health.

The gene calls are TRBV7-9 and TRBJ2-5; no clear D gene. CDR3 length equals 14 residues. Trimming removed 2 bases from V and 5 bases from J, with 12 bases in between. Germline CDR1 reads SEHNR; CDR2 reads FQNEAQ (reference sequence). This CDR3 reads CASSLSRGVETQYF. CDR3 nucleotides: TGTGCCAGCAGCTTATCCCGAGGAGTTGAGACCCAGTACTTC.

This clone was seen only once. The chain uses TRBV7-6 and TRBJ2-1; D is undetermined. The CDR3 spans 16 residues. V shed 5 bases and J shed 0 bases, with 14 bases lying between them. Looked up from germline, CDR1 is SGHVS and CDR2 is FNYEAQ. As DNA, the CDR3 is TGTGCCAGCAGCCTACATCCGGCGGACTCCTACAATGAGCAGTTCTTC. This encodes CASSLHPADSYNEQFF. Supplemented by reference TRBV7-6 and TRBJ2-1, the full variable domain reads GAGVSQSPRYKVTKRGQDVALRCDPISGHVSLYWYRQALGQGPEFLTYFNYEAQQDKSGLPNDRFSAERPEGSISTLTIQRTEQRDSAMYRCASSLHPADSYNEQFFGPGTRLTVL.

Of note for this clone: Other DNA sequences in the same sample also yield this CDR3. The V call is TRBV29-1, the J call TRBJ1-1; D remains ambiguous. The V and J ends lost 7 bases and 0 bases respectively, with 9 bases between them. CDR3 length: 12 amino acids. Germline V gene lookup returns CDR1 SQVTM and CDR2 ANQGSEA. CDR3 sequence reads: CSGGRMNTEAFF. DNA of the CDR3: TGCAGCGGTGGTCGGATGAACACTGAAGCTTTCTTT.

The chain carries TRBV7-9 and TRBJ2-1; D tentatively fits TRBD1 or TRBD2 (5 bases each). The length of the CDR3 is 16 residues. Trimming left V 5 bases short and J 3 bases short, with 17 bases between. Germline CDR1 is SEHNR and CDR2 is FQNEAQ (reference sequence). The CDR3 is CASSPSPGALYNEQFF. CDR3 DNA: TGTGCCAGCAGCCCCTCACCCGGGGCCCTCTACAATGAGCAGTTCTTC.

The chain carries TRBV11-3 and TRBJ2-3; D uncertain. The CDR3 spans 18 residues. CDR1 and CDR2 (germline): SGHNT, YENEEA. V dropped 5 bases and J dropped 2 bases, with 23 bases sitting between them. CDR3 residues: CASSPRRGTDKNTDTQYF. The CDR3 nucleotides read TGTGCCAGCAGCCCTCGGCGCGGAACCGATAAGAACACAGATACGCAGTATTTT.

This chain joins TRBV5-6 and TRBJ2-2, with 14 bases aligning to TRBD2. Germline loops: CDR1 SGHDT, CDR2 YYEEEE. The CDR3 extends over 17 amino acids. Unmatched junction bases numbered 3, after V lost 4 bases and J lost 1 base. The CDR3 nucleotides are TGTGCCAGCAGCCAAGGGACTAGCGGGGGGAACACCGGGGAGCTGTTTTTT. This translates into CASSQGTSGGNTGELFF.

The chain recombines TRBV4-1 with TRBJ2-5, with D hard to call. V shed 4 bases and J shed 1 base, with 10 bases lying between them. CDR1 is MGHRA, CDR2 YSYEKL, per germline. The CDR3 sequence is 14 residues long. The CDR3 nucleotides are TGCGCCAGCAGCCTCTTCGGCGTCCAAGAGACCCAGTACTTC. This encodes CASSLFGVQETQYF.

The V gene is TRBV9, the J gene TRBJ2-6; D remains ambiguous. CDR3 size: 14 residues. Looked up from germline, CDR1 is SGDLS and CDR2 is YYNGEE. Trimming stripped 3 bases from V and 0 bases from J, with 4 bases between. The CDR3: CASSGSSGANVLTF. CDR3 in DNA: TGTGCCAGCAGCGGCAGCTCTGGGGCCAACGTCCTGACTTTC.

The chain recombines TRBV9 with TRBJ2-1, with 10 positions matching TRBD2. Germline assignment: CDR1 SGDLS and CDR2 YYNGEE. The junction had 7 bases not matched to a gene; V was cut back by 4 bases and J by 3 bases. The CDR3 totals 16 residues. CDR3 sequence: CASSPLLAGHYNEQFF. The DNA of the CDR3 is TGTGCCAGCAGCCCTTTACTAGCGGGGCACTACAATGAGCAGTTCTTC. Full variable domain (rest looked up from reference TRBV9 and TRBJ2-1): DSGVTQTPKHLITATGQRVTLRCSPRSGDLSVYWYQQSLDQGLQFLIQYYNGEERAKGNILERFSAQQFPDLHSELNLSSLELGDSALYFCASSPLLAGHYNEQFFGPGTRLTVL.

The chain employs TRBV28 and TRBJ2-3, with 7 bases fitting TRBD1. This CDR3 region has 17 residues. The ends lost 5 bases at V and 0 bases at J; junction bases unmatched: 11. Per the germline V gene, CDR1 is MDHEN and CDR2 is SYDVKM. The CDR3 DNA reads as TGTGCCAGCAGTAGCTTAACTGGGACAGCTAGCACAGATACGCAGTATTTT. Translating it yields CASSSLTGTASTDTQYF.

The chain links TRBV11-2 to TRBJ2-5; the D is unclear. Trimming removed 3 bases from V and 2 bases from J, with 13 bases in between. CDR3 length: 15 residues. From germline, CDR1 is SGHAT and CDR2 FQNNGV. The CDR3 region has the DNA TGTGCCAGCAGCTTCTGGTTCTCCCCGCAAGAGACCCAGTACTTC. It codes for CASSFWFSPQETQYF.

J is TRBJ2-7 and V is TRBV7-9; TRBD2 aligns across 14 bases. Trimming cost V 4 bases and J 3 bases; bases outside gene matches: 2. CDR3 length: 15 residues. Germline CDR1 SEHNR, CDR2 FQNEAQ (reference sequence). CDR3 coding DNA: TGTGCCAGCAGCTCGGGGACTAGCGGGAGCTACGAGCAGTACTTC. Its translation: CASSSGTSGSYEQYF.

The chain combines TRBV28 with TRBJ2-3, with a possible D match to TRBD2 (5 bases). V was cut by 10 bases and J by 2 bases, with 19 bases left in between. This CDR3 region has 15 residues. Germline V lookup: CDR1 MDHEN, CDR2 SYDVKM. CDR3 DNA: TGTGCCACCTACCGCTATCGGGGTGCCACAGATACGCAGTATTTT. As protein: CATYRYRGATDTQYF.

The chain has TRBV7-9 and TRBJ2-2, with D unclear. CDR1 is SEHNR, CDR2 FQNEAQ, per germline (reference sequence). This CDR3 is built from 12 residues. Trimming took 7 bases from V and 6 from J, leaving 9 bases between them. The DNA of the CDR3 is TGTGCCAGCACCCTTCGCCCCGGGGAGCTGTTTTTT. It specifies CASTLRPGELFF. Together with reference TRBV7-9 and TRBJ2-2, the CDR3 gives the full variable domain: DTGVSQNPRHKITKRGQNVTFRCDPISEHNRLYWYRQTLGQGPEFLTYFQNEAQLEKSRLLSDRFSAERPKGSFSTLEIQRTEQGDSAMYLCASTLRPGELFFGEGSRLTVL.

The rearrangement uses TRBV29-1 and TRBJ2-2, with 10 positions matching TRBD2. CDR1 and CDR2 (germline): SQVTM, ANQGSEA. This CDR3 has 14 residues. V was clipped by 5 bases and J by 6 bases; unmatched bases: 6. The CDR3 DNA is TGCAGCGTTAAGCGGGAGGGCCTCGCCGGGGAGCTGTTTTTT. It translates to CSVKREGLAGELFF.

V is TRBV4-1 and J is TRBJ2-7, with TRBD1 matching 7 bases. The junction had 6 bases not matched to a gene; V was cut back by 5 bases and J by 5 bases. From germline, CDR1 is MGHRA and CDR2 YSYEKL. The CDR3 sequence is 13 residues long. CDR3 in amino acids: CASSSRDSNEQYF. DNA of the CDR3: TGCGCCAGCAGCTCCCGGGACAGTAACGAGCAGTACTTC.

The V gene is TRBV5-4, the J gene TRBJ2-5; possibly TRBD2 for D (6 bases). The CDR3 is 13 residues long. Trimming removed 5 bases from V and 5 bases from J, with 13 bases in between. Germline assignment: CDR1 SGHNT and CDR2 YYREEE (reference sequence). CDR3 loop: CASRLRGGETQYF. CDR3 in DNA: TGTGCCAGCAGACTCCGCGGAGGGGAGACCCAGTACTTC.

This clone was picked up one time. The CDR3: CASSSSSDRGLAGPTLIQSEQFF. DNA of the CDR3: TGTGCCAGCTCATCCTCGTCGGATCGAGGACTAGCGGGACCGACCCTTATACAAAGTGAGCAGTTCTTC. The chain is built from TRBV18 and TRBJ2-1, with 12 bases lining up with TRBD2. Germline trimming cut 5 bases from V and 9 bases from J; bases unmatched to any gene: 32. This CDR3 is 23 amino acids long. Germline CDR1 KGHSH, CDR2 LQKENI.

The CDR3 coding sequence is TGTGCCAGCAGCCACCATTTAGCCAAAAACATTCAGTACTTC. Encoded protein: CASSHHLAKNIQYF. The genes are TRBV7-9 and TRBJ2-4, with no clear D. Trimming took 5 bases from V and 0 from J, leaving 8 bases between them. CDR1 SEHNR and CDR2 FQNEAQ come from the germline V gene (reference sequence). This CDR3 has 14 residues.

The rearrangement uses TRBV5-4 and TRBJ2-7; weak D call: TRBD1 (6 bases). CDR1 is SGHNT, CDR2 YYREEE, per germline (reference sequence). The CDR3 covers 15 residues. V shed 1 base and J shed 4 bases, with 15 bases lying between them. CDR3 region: CASSLFGTGLYEQYF. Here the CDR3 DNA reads TGTGCCAGCAGCTTGTTTGGTACAGGGCTTTACGAGCAGTACTTC.

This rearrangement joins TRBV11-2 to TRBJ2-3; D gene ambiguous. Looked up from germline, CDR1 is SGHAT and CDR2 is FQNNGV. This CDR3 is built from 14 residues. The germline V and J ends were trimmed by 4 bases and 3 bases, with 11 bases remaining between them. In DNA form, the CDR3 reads TGTGCCAGCAGCTCCACGGACGGTACAGATACGCAGTATTTT. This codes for CASSSTDGTDTQYF.

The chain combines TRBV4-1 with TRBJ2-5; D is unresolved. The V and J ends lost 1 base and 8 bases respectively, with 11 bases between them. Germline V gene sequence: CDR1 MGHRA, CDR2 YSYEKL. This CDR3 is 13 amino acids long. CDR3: CASSQGLGGTQYF. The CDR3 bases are TGCGCCAGCAGCCAAGGGCTAGGCGGCACCCAGTACTTC.